This TCR beta chain was recovered during a study of Ad26.COV2.S vaccination and SARS-CoV-2 variants. Background on the study: Ad26.COV2.S, an intramuscular injection, was given once or twice 56 days apart. Study-wide findings and caveats: Higher spike-specific TCR breadth was found in vaccine recipients than in placebo recipients. From the TCR breadth and depth analyses, total T cell responses may have been underestimated.

The V gene's germline CDR1 is LGHNT and CDR2 FRNRAP. The V end lost 1 base, the J end lost 7 bases, and 4 bases lay between the germline ends. The CDR3 covers 12 residues. On this clone: Its antigen is not known.

TCRdb's table, derived via immunoSEQ multiplex PCR, lists solely in-frame clones and lacks some. The sample contains 250,000 or so clones, around 88% of which appear only once. The treatment denotes: about 20 received Ad26.COV2.S at low or high dose, single or two shots; several received placebo; per-sample allocation not given. After the first vaccine or placebo injection, samples were drawn on day 63. It was Wuhan-strain SARS-CoV-2 spike that the Ad26 vaccine vector expressed. This TCR was recovered from a person between 18 and 65 years old who received the Ad26.COV2.S COVID-19 vaccine or a placebo. This sample comprised peripheral blood, obtained in a trial of Ad26.COV2.S vaccine versus placebo. The rearrangement links TRBV12-5 to TRBJ1-4; the D is unclear. The CDR3 DNA reads as TGTGCTAGTGGTTTGGCCTCTGAAAAACTGTTTTTT. Its translation: CASGLASEKLFF.